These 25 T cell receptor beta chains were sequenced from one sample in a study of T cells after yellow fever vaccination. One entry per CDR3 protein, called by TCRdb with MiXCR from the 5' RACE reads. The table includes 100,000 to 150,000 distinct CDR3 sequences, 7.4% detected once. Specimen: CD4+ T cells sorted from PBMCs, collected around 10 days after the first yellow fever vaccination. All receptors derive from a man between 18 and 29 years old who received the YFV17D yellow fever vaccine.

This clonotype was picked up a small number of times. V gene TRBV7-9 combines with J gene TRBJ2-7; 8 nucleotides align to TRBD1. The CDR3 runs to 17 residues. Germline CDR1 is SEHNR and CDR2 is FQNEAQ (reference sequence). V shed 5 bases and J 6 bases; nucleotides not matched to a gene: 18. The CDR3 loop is CASSPFPAQGARGEQYF. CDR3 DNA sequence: TGTGCCAGCAGCCCATTCCCGGCGCAGGGGGCGCGTGGCGAGCAGTACTTC.

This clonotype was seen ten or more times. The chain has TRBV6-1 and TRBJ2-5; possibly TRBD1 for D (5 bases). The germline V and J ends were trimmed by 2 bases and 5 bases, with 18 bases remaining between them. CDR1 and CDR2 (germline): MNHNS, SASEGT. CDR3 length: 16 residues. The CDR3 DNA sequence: TGTGCCAGCAGTGAATGGGGTCAGGGAATAGGGGAGACCCAGTACTTC. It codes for CASSEWGQGIGETQYF.

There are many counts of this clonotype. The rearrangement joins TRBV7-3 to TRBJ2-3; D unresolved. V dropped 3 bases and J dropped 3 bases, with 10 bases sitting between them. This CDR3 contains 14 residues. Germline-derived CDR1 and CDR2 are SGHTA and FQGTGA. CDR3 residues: CASSFSGRTDTQYF. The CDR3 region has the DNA TGTGCCAGCAGCTTTTCCGGAAGGACAGATACGCAGTATTTT.

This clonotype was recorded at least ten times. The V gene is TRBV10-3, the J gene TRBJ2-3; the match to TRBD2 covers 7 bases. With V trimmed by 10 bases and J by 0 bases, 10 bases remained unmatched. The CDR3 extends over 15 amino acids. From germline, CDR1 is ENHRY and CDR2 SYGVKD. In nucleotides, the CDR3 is TGTGCCACCATAGCGGGTGCCCCTAGCACAGATACGCAGTATTTT. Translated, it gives CATIAGAPSTDTQYF.

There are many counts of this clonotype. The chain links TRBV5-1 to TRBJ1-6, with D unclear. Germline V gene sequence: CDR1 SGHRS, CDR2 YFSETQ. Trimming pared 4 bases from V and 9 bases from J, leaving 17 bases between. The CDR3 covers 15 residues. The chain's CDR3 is CASSVQTDRGSPLHF. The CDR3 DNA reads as TGCGCCAGCAGCGTTCAGACGGATAGAGGTTCACCCCTCCACTTT. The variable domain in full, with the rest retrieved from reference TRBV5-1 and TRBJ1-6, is KAGVTQTPRYLIKTRGQQVTLSCSPISGHRSVSWYQQTPGQGLQFLFEYFSETQRNKGNFPGRFSGRQFSNSRSEMNVSTLELGDSALYLCASSVQTDRGSPLHFGNGTRLTVT.

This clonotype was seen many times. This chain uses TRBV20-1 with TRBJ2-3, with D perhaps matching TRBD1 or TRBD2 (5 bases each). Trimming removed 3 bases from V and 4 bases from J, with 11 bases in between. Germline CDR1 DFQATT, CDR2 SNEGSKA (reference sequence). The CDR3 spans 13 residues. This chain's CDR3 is CSARWGRADTQYF. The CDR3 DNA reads TGCAGTGCTAGGTGGGGGAGAGCAGATACGCAGTATTTT.

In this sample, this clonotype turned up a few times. In DNA, the CDR3 is TGTGCCAGCAGCTTACCCCTACAGGGGGCGGCTAACTATGGCTACACCTTC. Translating it yields CASSLPLQGAANYGYTF. The rearrangement uses TRBV7-2 and TRBJ1-2, with TRBD1 matching over 9 bases. Germline V CDR1 and CDR2: SGHTA, FQGNSA. V was clipped by 2 bases and J by 0 bases; unmatched bases: 7. This CDR3 is 17 amino acids long. The whole variable domain, filled in from reference TRBV7-2 and TRBJ1-2, reads GAGVSQSPSNKVTEKGKDVELRCDPISGHTALYWYRQSLGQGLEFLIYFQGNSAPDKSGLPSDRFSAERTGGSVSTLTIQRTQQEDSAVYLCASSLPLQGAANYGYTFGSGTRLTVV.

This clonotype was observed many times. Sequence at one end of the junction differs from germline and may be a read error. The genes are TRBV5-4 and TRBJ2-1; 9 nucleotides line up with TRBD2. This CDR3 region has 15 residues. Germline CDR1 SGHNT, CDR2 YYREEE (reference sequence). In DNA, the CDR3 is TGTGCCGTCCCCCTTGCTAGCGGGGTTTACAAAGAGCAGTTCTTC. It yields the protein CAVPLASGVYKEQFF. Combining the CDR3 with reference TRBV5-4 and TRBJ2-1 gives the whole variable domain ETGVTQSPTHLIKTRGQQVTLRCSSQSGHNTVSWYQQALGQGPQFIFQYYREEENGRGNFPPRFSGLQFPNYSSELNVNALELDDSALYLCAVPLASGVYKEQFFGPGTRLTVL.

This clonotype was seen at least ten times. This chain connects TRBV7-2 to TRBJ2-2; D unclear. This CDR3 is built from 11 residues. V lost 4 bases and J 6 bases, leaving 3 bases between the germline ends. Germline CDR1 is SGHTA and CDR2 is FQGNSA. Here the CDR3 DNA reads TGTGCCAGCAGCTCGTCCGGGGAGCTGTTTTTT. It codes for CASSSSGELFF.

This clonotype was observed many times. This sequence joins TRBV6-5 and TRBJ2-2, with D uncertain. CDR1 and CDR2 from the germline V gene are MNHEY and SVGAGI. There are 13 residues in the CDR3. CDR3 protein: CVQVSSYTGELFF. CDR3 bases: TGTGTACAAGTGTCCTCCTACACCGGGGAGCTGTTTTTT.

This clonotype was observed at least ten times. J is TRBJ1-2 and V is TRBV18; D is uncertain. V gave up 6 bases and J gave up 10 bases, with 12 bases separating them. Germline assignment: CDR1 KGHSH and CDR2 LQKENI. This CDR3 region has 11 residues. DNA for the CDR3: TGTGCCAGCTCTCGAGGGAATGACTACACCTTC. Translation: CASSRGNDYTF.

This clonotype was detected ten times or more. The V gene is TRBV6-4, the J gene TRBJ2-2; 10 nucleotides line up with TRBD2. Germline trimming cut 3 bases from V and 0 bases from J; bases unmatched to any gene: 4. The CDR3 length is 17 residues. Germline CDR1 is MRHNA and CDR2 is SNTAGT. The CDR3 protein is CASSDLAGGSNTGELFF. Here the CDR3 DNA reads TGTGCCAGCAGTGATTTAGCGGGGGGCTCGAACACCGGGGAGCTGTTTTTT.

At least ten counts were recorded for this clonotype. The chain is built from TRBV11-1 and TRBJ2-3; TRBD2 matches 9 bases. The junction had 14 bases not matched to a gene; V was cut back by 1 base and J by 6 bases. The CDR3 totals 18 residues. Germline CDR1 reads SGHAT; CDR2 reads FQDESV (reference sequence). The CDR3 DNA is TGTGCCAGCAGCTTAGTTACTGGGACTAGCCGACTTACGGATACGCAGTATTTT. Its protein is CASSLVTGTSRLTDTQYF. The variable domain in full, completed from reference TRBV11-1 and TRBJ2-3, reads EAEVAQSPRYKITEKSQAVAFWCDPISGHATLYWYRQILGQGPELLVQFQDESVVDDSQLPKDRFSAERLKGVDSTLKIQPAELGDSAMYLCASSLVTGTSRLTDTQYFGPGTRLTVL.

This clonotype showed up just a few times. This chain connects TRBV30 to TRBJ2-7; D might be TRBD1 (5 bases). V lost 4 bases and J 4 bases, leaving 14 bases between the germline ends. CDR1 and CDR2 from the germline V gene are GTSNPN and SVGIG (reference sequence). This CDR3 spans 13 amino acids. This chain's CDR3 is CAWTSGADYEQYF. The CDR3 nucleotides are TGTGCCTGGACGTCTGGGGCGGATTACGAGCAGTACTTC. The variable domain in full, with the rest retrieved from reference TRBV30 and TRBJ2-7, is SQTIHQWPATLVQPVGSPLSLECTVEGTSNPNLYWYRQAAGRGLQLLFYSVGIGQISSEVPQNLSASRPQDRQFILSSKKLLLSDSGFYLCAWTSGADYEQYFGPGTRLTVT.

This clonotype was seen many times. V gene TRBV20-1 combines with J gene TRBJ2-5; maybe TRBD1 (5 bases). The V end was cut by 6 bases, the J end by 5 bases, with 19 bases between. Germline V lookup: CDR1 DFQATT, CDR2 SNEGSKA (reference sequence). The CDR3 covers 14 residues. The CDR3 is CSAETFRVEETQYF. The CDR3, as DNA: TGCAGTGCCGAGACTTTCAGGGTAGAGGAGACCCAGTACTTC.

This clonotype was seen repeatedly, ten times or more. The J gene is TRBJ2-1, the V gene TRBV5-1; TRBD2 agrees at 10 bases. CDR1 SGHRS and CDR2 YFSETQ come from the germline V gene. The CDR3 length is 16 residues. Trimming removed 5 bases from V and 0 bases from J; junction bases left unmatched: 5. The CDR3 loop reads CASRGASGSSYNEQFF. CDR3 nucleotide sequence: TGCGCCAGCAGGGGTGCTAGCGGGAGCTCCTACAATGAGCAGTTCTTC.

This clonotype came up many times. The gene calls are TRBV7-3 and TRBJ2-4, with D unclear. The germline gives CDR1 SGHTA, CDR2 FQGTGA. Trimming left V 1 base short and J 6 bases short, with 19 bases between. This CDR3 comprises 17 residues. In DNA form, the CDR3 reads TGTGCCAGCAGCTTAAACGCGGCAGAAGGGCCCCTAAACATTCAGTACTTC. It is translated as CASSLNAAEGPLNIQYF.

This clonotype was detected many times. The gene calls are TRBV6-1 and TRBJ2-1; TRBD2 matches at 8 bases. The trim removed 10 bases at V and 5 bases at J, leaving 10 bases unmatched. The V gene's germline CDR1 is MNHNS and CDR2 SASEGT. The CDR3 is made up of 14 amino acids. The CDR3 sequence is CATSGLVFHNEQFF. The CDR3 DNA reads TGTGCCACCTCGGGACTAGTTTTCCACAATGAGCAGTTCTTC.

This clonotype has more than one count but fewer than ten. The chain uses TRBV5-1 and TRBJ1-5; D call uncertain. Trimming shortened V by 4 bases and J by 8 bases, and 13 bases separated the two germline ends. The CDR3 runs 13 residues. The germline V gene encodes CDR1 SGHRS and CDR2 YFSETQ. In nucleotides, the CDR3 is TGCGCCAGCAGCACGGCCCCAGCTGAGCCCCAGCATTTT. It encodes CASSTAPAEPQHF.

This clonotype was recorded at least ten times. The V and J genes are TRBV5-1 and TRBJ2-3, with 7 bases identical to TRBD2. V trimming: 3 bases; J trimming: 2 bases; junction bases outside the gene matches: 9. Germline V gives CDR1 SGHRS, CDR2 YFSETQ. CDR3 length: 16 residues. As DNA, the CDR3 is TGCGCCAGCAGCTCGACAAGACTAGCCGACACAGATACGCAGTATTTT. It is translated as CASSSTRLADTDTQYF.

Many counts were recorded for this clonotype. CDR3 sequence reads: CASSQQGVGTQYF. DNA of the CDR3: TGTGCCAGCAGCCAACAGGGCGTGGGAACCCAGTACTTC. V is TRBV27 and J is TRBJ2-5; D is perhaps TRBD1 (6 bases). CDR1 is MNHEY and CDR2 is SMNVEV in the germline V gene (reference sequence). This CDR3 contains 13 residues. V was trimmed by 6 bases and J by 8 bases, leaving 16 bases between them.

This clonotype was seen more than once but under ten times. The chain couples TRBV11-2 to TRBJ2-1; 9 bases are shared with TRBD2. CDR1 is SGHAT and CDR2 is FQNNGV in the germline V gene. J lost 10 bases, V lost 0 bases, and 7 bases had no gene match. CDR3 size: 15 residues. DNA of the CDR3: TGTGCCAGCAGCTTAGATCGTTGGGCGGGGGGGGAGCAGTTCTTC. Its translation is CASSLDRWAGGEQFF.

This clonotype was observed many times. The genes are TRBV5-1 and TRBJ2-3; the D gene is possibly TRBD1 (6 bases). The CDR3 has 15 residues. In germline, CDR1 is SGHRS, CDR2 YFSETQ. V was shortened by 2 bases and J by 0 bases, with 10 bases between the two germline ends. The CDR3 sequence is CASSLQGASTDTQYF. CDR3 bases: TGCGCCAGCAGCTTACAGGGTGCTAGCACAGATACGCAGTATTTT.

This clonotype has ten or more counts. CDR3 nucleotide sequence: TGCGCCAGCAGCCTCAATGACAGGGACTCACCCCTCCACTTT. Encoded protein: CASSLNDRDSPLHF. V is TRBV5-1 and J is TRBJ1-6, with TRBD1 matching 7 bases. The junction had 8 bases not matched to a gene; V was cut back by 4 bases and J by 10 bases. The CDR3 loop spans 14 amino acids. Germline loops: CDR1 SGHRS, CDR2 YFSETQ.

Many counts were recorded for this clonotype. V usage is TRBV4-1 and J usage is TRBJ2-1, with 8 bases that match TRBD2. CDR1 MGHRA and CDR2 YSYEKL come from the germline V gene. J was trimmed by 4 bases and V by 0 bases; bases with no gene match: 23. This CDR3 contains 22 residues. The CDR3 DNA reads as TGCGCCAGCAGCCAAGATCCGGCTAGCGGGTCTGGCCGCCTAGGGGGTTACAATGAGCAGTTCTTC. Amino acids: CASSQDPASGSGRLGGYNEQFF.